This T cell receptor (beta chain) was captured by sequencing in a study of shared clonotypes between healthy human individuals (dated by TCRdb to 2019 to 2021). As for the study more broadly: A few men and two women, aged 18 to 49 years, made up the cohort. Per donor, three plates each were used for CD4 naive and CD4 memory, two for CD8 naive, and one for CD8 memory. Blood TCR repertoires of about 5 healthy adults were deeply sequenced to estimate repertoire size and the extent of clonotype sharing between individuals. To increase sequencing depth and limit assay-specific biases, TCR repertoire library preparation and sequencing were carried out by different laboratories using diverse techniques. Each donor's leukapheresis produced roughly between roughly 0.85 and 10 billion PBMCs. Broader findings and caveats from the paper: Naive subsets generally had larger estimated clonotype richness than memory subsets. Incomplete sequencing was indicated by rarefaction of sorted-subset datasets, despite the large sequencing depth. Approximately 5% of naive CD4, 3.5% of naive CD8, 2.3% of memory CD4, and 0.4% of memory CD8 clonotypes were shared across several donors. Based on pairwise subsampling, the degree of clonotype sharing among donors was expected to be affected by sequencing depth. Higher generation probabilities were observed for clonotypes shared by all four sorted-subset donors than for non-shared clonotypes. Because the study included only a small number of donors, the genetic and exposure-history diversity represented was limited. Sampling was restricted to blood, and TCR repertoires in tissue are likely to differ from TCR repertoires in blood.

From the germline V gene (reference sequence), CDR1 is PRHDT and CDR2 is FYEKMQ. The V end loses 6 bases and the J end loses 1 base, and a stretch of 16 bases separates them. The CDR3 runs 15 residues from the cysteine to the phenylalanine. Only CDR3 DNA is held: 45 bases, read in frame from base 1. On this clone: What antigen it recognizes has not been identified. Base-call qualities are not available, and no considerably larger clone is one nucleotide away.

Donors were healthy HIV-negative adults with no recently reported acute infections or vaccinations. All donors were Caucasian adults living in Nashville, Tennessee, USA. CD4+ T cells were enriched by magnetic negative selection, after which naive cells were positively selected on CD45RA and the negative fraction was taken as the memory subset. After blood collection by leukapheresis, PBMCs were isolated using Ficoll-Histopaque density gradient centrifugation and then cryopreserved in the vapor phase of liquid nitrogen. Analytical flow cytometry was used to check the purity and quantity of each magnetically sorted T cell population. Each sorted fraction had its genomic DNA isolated and then quantified by UV absorbance on a Nanodrop 2000c. Using the deep immunoSEQ assay, multiplex PCR amplified TCR CDR3 regions from genomic DNA. Genomic DNA extracted from each cell subset was distributed evenly over all wells of several immunoSEQ 96-well plates, and each plate served as one replicate. Each replicate PCR for sorted subsets received about 220 ng genomic DNA, equal to tens of thousands of T cell genomes. The purified libraries were quantified using a Qubit 3.0 fluorometer, sized with a Bioanalyzer 2100, and then quantified again using the KAPA Library Quantification kit. Each immunoSEQ 96-well plate was sequenced on its own single-read 150-cycle Illumina NextSeq 550 flow cell. As for the original processing: Because only junctional sequences without quality scores were contained in the immunoSEQ output, filtering matching that applied to full-length reads could not be performed. Sequences were annotated with PyIR, a Python wrapper for IgBLAST v1.9, and V/J genes and CDR3 were assigned using IMGT germline references. Reads were removed for weak V/J assignments (E-value above 1e-6), missing CDR3, stop codons, out-of-frame junctions, or ambiguous translated residues. A V3J clonotype was defined by an identical inferred V gene, J gene, and CDR3 amino acid sequence. Percentage overlap between repertoires was computed as shared unique clonotypes divided by the size of the smaller repertoire. RTK rarefaction, the Chao1 estimator, and Recon v2.1 estimates of unobserved clonotypes were used to assess repertoire richness. Generation probabilities for all TCRbeta clonotypes obtained by the gDNA method from a handful of donors were computed using OLGA. Not all clones reach the TCRdb copy of this immuneACCESS table, which keeps in-frame sequences only. Checked studies attribute under half of the gap to unresolved V genes and leave the rest unexplained. Clone size and V and J calls were adopted from that table, with D and trimming inferred from the DNA. In this sample the table shows some 1 million clones, 65% to 80% of which occur a single time. The ten biggest clones cover about 1.5% of the sample.

The receptor comes from a man aged 18 to 29 in good health. The specimen sequenced was memory CD4+ T cells sorted from blood. The sample's cell subset or site label, in plain terms: CD45RA-negative fraction. This chain is built from TRBV13 and TRBJ2-7, with the D call tentatively TRBD1 or TRBD2, each fitting 6 bases. The CDR3 has the sequence CASSRSGGKSYEQYF. The sequence in DNA is TGTGCCAGCAGTCGTTCCGGGGGCAAGTCCTACGAGCAGTACTTC.